The 2 T cell receptor beta chains presented below share a single source sample, sequenced in a study of T-cell reconstitution after alpha-beta-depleted transplantation in children. Unique molecular identifiers featured in how the TCRbeta library was prepared. TCRdb used MiXCR to reprocess the PCR reads, holding one entry per CDR3 protein. Altogether about 230,000 distinct CDR3 sequences are present, 8% to 10% being singletons, with the ten largest covering around 6.2%. This sample comprised PBMCs from the stem cell graft donor, obtained from the stem cell graft. The source of these receptors is a human donor who donated a stem cell graft to a child with acute lymphoblastic leukemia.

The chain couples TRBV7-9 to TRBJ1-1, with 8 positions matching TRBD1. Trimming cost V 4 bases and J 8 bases; bases outside gene matches: 3. Germline V gene sequence: CDR1 SEHNR, CDR2 FQNEAQ (reference sequence). The CDR3 has 12 amino acids. The CDR3 nucleotides are TGTGCCAGCAGCTACCGGGACAGGGAAGCTTTCTTT. This translates into CASSYRDREAFF.

There are a few counts of this clonotype. The chain recombines TRBV27 with TRBJ2-1; 7 bases align to TRBD2. The CDR3 is 17 residues long. Trimming removed 2 bases from V and 0 bases from J; junction bases left unmatched: 7. In germline, CDR1 is MNHEY, CDR2 SMNVEV (reference sequence). The CDR3 bases are TGTGCCAGCAGTTTACCCCCCGGCGGGAGCTCCTACAATGAGCAGTTCTTC. Its protein is CASSLPPGGSSYNEQFF.